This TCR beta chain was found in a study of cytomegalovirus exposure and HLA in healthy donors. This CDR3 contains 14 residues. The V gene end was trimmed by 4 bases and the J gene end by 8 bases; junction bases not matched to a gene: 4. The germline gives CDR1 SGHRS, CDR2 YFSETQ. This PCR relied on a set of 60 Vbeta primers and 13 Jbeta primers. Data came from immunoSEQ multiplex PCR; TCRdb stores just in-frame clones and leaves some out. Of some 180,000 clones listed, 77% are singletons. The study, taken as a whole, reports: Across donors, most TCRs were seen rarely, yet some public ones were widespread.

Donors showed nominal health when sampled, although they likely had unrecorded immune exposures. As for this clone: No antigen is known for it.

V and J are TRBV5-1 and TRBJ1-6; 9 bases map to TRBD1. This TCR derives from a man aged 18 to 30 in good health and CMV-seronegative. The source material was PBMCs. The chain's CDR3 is CASSAGTGHSPLHF. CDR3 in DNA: TGCGCCAGCAGCGCCGGGACAGGGCATTCACCCCTCCACTTT.